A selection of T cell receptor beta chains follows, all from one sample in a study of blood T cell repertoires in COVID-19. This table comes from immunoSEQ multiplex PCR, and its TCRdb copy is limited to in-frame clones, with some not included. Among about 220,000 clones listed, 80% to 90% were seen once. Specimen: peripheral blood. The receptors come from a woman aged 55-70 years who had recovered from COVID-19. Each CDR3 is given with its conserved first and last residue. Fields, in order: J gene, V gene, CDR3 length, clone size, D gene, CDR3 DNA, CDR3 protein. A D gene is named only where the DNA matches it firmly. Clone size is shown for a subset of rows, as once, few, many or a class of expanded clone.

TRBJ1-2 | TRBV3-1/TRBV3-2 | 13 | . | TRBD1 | TGTGCCAGCAGCCCTGACAGGGATACTGGCTACACCTTC | CASSPDRDTGYTF
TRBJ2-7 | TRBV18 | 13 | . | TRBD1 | TGTGCCAGCTCCGAGGGACAGTCCTACGAGCAGTACTTC | CASSEGQSYEQYF
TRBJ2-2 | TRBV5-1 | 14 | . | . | TGCGCCAGCAGCGGGCAGAGCTACACCGGGGAGCTGTTTTTT | CASSGQSYTGELFF
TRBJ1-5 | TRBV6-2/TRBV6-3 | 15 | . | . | TGTGCCAGCAGTTACTCCGGAGATGCGTTCCAGCCCCAGCATTTT | CASSYSGDAFQPQHF
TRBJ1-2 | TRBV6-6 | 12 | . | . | TGTGCCAGCAGCTCCACCGGCTATGGCTACACCTTC | CASSSTGYGYTF
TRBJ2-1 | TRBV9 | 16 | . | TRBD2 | TGTGCCAGCAGCCACCCCGCGGGGGGGCGAGTCGTTGAGCAGTTCTTC | CASSHPAGGRVVEQFF
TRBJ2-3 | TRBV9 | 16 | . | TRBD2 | TGTGCCAGCAGCGTAGGGGCCGGGACTATGTTGGATACGCAGTATTTT | CASSVGAGTMLDTQYF
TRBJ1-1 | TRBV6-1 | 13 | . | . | TGTGCCAGCAGTGAACCATTCCCCACTGAAGCTTTCTTT | CASSEPFPTEAFF
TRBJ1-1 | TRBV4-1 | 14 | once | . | TGCGCCAGCAGCCGATTACAGGGTACCACTGAAGCTTTCTTT | CASSRLQGTTEAFF
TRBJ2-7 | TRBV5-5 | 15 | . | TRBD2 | TGTGCCAGCAGCTCGGGGACTAGCGGGGGGAACGAGCAGTACTTC | CASSSGTSGGNEQYF
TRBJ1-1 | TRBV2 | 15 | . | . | TGTGCCAGCAGTGCCGAGGAGGCGATTTACACTGAAGCTTTCTTT | CASSAEEAIYTEAFF
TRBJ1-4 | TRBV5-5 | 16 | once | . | TGTGCCAGCAGCGTGAACGTGTCACCGTCAGGCAAAAAACTGTTTTTT | CASSVNVSPSGKKLFF
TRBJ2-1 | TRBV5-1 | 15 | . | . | TGCGCCAGCAGCCTCGGACTCAGCTCCTACAATGAGCAGTTCTTC | CASSLGLSSYNEQFF
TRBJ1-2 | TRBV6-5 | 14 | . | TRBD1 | TGTGCCAGCAGTCGGAGGGCAGGGGGAGATGGCTACACCTTC | CASSRRAGGDGYTF
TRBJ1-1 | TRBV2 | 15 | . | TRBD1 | TGTGCCAGCAGACGGACAGGGTCCCGGTCCACTGAAGCTTTCTTT | CASRRTGSRSTEAFF
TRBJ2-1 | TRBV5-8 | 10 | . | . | TGTGCCACTAGCTACAATGAGCAGTTCTTC | CATSYNEQFF
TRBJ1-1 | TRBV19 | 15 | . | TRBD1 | TGTGCCAGTAGTATCGACAGGGGGGAGAGCACTGAAGCTTTCTTT | CASSIDRGESTEAFF
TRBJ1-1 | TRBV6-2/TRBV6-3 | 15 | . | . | TGTGCCAGCAGCCTGGCTTTGGGGGCTCGGGAAGAAGCTTTCTTT | CASSLALGAREEAFF
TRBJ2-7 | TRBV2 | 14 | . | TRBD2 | TGTGCCAGCAGTGAATTAGCGGGGGGGTACGAGCAGTACTTC | CASSELAGGYEQYF
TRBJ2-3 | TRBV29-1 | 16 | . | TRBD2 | TGCAGCGTTGACCCCTCTAGCGGGGGGCTCCCGGATACGCAGTATTTT | CSVDPSSGGLPDTQYF
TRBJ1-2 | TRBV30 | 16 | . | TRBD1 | TGTGCCTGGAGTGTAATGAGGGGGCGACTTAGCGATGGCTACACCTTC | CAWSVMRGRLSDGYTF
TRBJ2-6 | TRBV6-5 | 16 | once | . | TGTGCCAGCAGTTACTCGATCGGTTCTGGGGCCAACGTCCTGACTTTC | CASSYSIGSGANVLTF
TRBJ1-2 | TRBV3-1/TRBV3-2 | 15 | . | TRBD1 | TGTGCCAGCAGCGAAACCGGGACAGGCCGCTATGGCTACACCTTC | CASSETGTGRYGYTF
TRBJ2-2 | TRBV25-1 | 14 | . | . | TGTGCCAGCAGCCAGTGGGCGGGTTCCGGGGAGCTGTTTTTT | CASSQWAGSGELFF
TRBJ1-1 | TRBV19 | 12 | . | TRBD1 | TGTGCCAGTAGTATCCGACAGGGAGCAGCTTTCTTT | CASSIRQGAAFF
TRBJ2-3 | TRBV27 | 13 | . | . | TGTGCCAGCAGTCCCTTAAGCACAGATACGCAGTATTTT | CASSPLSTDTQYF
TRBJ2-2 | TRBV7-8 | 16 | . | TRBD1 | TGTGCCAGCAGCCGCAGACAGGGTGGAGACACCGGGGAGCTGTTTTTT | CASSRRQGGDTGELFF
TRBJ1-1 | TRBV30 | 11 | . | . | TGTGCCTGGAGAGACAGGTCTGCAGCTTTCTTT | CAWRDRSAAFF
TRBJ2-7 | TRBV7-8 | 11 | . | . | TGTGCCAGCAGCGACGCGGGAGAGCAGTACTTC | CASSDAGEQYF
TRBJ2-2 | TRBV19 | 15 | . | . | TGTGCCAGTAGTATCCCTTCCCAGGGCACCGGGGAGCTGTTTTTT | CASSIPSQGTGELFF
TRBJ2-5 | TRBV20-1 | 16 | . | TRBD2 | TGCAGTGCTAGTCTAGCGGGGGGGGAAATCCAAGAGACCCAGTACTTC | CSASLAGGEIQETQYF
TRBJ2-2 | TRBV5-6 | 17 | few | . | TGTGCCAGCAGCAACCGGGACACTTCAGGATCCACCGGGGAGCTGTTTTTT | CASSNRDTSGSTGELFF
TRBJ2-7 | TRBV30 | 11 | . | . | TGTGCCTGGAGTGAAGTACAGGAGCAGTACTTC | CAWSEVQEQYF
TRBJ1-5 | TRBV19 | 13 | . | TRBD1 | TGTGCCAGTACCCAGGGGGCGTCTCAGCCCCAGCATTTT | CASTQGASQPQHF
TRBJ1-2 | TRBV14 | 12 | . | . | TGTGCCAGCAGCCAAGGGCAGGATGGCTACACCTTC | CASSQGQDGYTF
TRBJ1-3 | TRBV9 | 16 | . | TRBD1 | TGTGCCAGCAGCGCGGACAGGGGGAGCTCTGGAAACACCATATATTTT | CASSADRGSSGNTIYF
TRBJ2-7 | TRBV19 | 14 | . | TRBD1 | TGTGCCAGTAGCGTCCGGGACAGGATCGGTGAGCAGTACTTC | CASSVRDRIGEQYF